The table lists the clone carrying this TCR beta chain with a few counts. What it binds is not known. MiXCR, run by TCRdb on the 5' RACE reads, gives a single entry per CDR3 protein. The sample consists of 200,000 to 300,000 distinct CDR3 sequences, 16% of them appearing once. The sample originates from a study of T-cell memory formation after mild COVID-19. The CDR3 length is 17 residues. Looked up from germline, CDR1 is MGHRA and CDR2 is YSYEKL. V was clipped by 2 bases and J by 2 bases; unmatched bases: 8. Overall study findings and caveats: For second-wave clones that peaked at day 37, SARS-CoV-2 specificity went unverified.

The clonotype comes from a young man who had mild COVID-19 (a few samples of this study predate the infection). Cell type and time point are not known. The chain recombines TRBV4-1 with TRBJ2-5; TRBD2 aligns across 10 bases. The specimen sequenced was PBMCs or a T cell subset sorted from them (not recorded which). The CDR3 bases are TGCGCCAGCAGCCAATCAGCGGAGACTAGCGGGCAAGAGACCCAGTACTTC. Its translation: CASSQSAETSGQETQYF.